This T cell receptor (beta chain) comes out of a study of T-cell memory formation after mild COVID-19. Study information: Most TCR clusters belonged to a single donor. Study conclusions and caveats: Nothing showed for sure that second-wave clones peaking on day 37 were SARS-CoV-2 specific.

TCRdb called the 5' RACE reads again in MiXCR, with one record for every CDR3 protein. Of about 180,000 distinct CDR3 sequences in the sample, approximately 16% are singletons; the top ten hold about 2.1%. V was pared by 5 bases and J by 11 bases, with 11 bases of the junction left unmatched. The CDR3 has 13 amino acids. There are many counts of this clonotype. The antigen remains unidentified. The V call is TRBV12-3 or TRBV12-4, the J call TRBJ1-1, with 7 bases aligning to TRBD1. Sequenced material: PBMCs or a T cell subset sorted from them (not recorded which). This TCR was sampled from an adult woman who had mild COVID-19 (a few samples of this study predate the infection). Cell type and time point are not known. The CDR3 reads CASSPSGGRGAFF. The CDR3 region has the DNA TGTGCCAGCAGTCCTTCGGGGGGCAGGGGGGCTTTCTTT.